This passage covers 17 T cell receptor beta chains from one sample sequenced in a study of OX40 agonist ivuxolimab in advanced cancers. Profiling relied on immunoSEQ multiplex PCR, and the TCRdb table lists in-frame clones only, not all of them. There are about 73,000 clones in the sample; more than 70% occur only once, and around 0.73% lies in the top ten. The starting material was CD4+ or CD8+ T cells sorted from blood, obtained in a trial of the OX40 agonist ivuxolimab. All receptors come from an adult with an advanced solid tumor such as melanoma, head and neck, liver or kidney cancer.

V usage is TRBV18 and J usage is TRBJ1-4; 10 bases are a match to TRBD1. Germline CDR1 and CDR2: KGHSH and LQKENI. The CDR3 spans 15 residues. The J segment lost 7 bases and the V segment lost 6 bases, leaving 8 bases of the junction unmatched. CDR3 nucleotides: TGTGCCAGCTCCCTCACGGGACAGGGGAGTGAAAAACTGTTTTTT. Protein: CASSLTGQGSEKLFF.

The V and J genes are TRBV28 and TRBJ2-7, with D possibly matching TRBD1 (5 bases). CDR1 and CDR2 (germline): MDHEN, SYDVKM. CDR3 size: 15 residues. The germline V and J ends were trimmed by 7 bases and 2 bases, with 18 bases remaining between them. The CDR3 region is CASTSIGQPTYEQYF. The CDR3 DNA sequence: TGTGCCAGCACCTCAATCGGACAACCCACCTACGAGCAGTACTTC. The whole variable domain, filled in from reference TRBV28 and TRBJ2-7, reads DVKVTQSSRYLVKRTGEKVFLECVQDMDHENMFWYRQDPGLGLRLIYFSYDVKMKEKGDIPEGYSVSREKKERFSLILESASTNQTSMYLCASTSIGQPTYEQYFGPGTRLTVT.

The V and J genes are TRBV5-1 and TRBJ2-2; 8 bases map to TRBD1. CDR1 and CDR2 from the germline V gene are SGHRS and YFSETQ. Unmatched junction bases numbered 10, after V lost 4 bases and J lost 8 bases. The CDR3 has 15 amino acids. The CDR3 region has the DNA TGCGCCAGCAGCCAAGGACAGGGTGTTTCGGGGGAGCTGTTTTTT. Translated: CASSQGQGVSGELFF.

J is TRBJ2-7 and V is TRBV5-4; 10 bases line up with TRBD1. Germline V gives CDR1 SGHNT, CDR2 YYREEE (reference sequence). Trimming removed 5 bases from V and 3 bases from J; junction bases left unmatched: 8. The CDR3 covers 15 residues. DNA of the CDR3: TGTGCCAGCAGTTCCCGGGACAGGGGCATCTACGAGCAGTACTTC. Its protein is CASSSRDRGIYEQYF.

The chain joins TRBV11-2 to TRBJ2-2; 9 positions agree with TRBD1. CDR3 length: 15 amino acids. Germline-derived CDR1 and CDR2 are SGHAT and FQNNGV. V shed 5 bases, J shed 5 bases, and the junction held 6 bases outside the gene matches. The CDR3 sequence is CASSPGQGDTGELFF. In DNA form, the CDR3 reads TGTGCCAGCAGCCCGGGACAGGGAGATACCGGGGAGCTGTTTTTT. Variable domain in full (rest from reference TRBV11-2 and TRBJ2-2): EAGVAQSPRYKIIEKRQSVAFWCNPISGHATLYWYQQILGQGPKLLIQFQNNGVVDDSQLPKDRFSAERLKGVDSTLKIQPAKLEDSAVYLCASSPGQGDTGELFFGEGSRLTVL.

This rearrangement joins TRBV2 to TRBJ2-1; D is undetermined. The germline gives CDR1 SNHLY, CDR2 FYNNEI. V was cut by 2 bases and J by 5 bases, with 7 bases left in between. CDR3 length equals 13 residues. The CDR3 region is CASSEQIHNEQFF. CDR3 DNA: TGTGCCAGCAGTGAACAGATACACAATGAGCAGTTCTTC.

The chain recombines TRBV6-1 with TRBJ2-3; 9 nucleotides match TRBD2. Germline CDR1 and CDR2: MNHNS and SASEGT. CDR3 length: 15 residues. Trimming removed 7 bases from V and 6 bases from J; junction bases left unmatched: 11. The CDR3 here is CASTLSGSFWDTQYF. CDR3 sequence (DNA): TGTGCCAGCACCCTTAGCGGGAGCTTTTGGGATACGCAGTATTTT.

The V call is TRBV30, the J call TRBJ1-4; the D is unclear. The CDR3 has 14 amino acids. CDR1 is GTSNPN, CDR2 SVGIG, per germline (reference sequence). V lost 4 bases, J lost 8 bases, and 17 bases lay in between. CDR3 DNA: TGTGCCTGGAACGCCGGGGATCTCGGAGAAAAACTGTTTTTT. This codes for CAWNAGDLGEKLFF.

The rearrangement joins TRBV19 to TRBJ2-5; 8 bases are shared with TRBD1. The J segment lost 1 base and the V segment lost 6 bases, leaving 4 bases of the junction unmatched. There are 14 residues in the CDR3. The germline CDR1 and CDR2 sequences are LNHDA and SQIVND (reference sequence). CDR3 sequence: CASRLTGGQETQYF. CDR3 nucleotide sequence: TGTGCCAGTAGACTAACAGGGGGCCAAGAGACCCAGTACTTC.

J is TRBJ2-7 and V is TRBV9; TRBD2 might be the D (6 bases). Germline values: CDR1 SGDLS, CDR2 YYNGEE. Deletions cut 0 bases from V and 3 bases from J, with 13 bases between. The CDR3 loop spans 15 amino acids. The CDR3: CASSVGGDPIYEQYF. CDR3 nucleotides: TGTGCCAGCAGCGTAGGGGGGGACCCCATCTACGAGCAGTACTTC.

This clone was observed a handful of times. This sequence joins TRBV5-1 and TRBJ2-5; D may be TRBD2 (6 bases). CDR1 is SGHRS, CDR2 YFSETQ, per germline. CDR3 length equals 14 residues. The germline V and J ends were trimmed by 4 bases and 5 bases, with 15 bases remaining between them. CDR3 in DNA: TGCGCCAGCAGCCGGGGGACCACCGGGGAGACCCAGTACTTC. This codes for CASSRGTTGETQYF.

The chain combines TRBV9 with TRBJ2-3; no definite D call. The V end was cut by 3 bases, the J end by 0 bases, with 5 bases between. Germline-derived CDR1 and CDR2 are SGDLS and YYNGEE. This CDR3 is built from 13 residues. The CDR3 spells CASSGGSTDTQYF. CDR3 in DNA: TGTGCCAGCAGCGGGGGTAGCACAGATACGCAGTATTTT.

The CDR3 reads CASSRQGTYEQFF. The CDR3, as DNA: TGTGCCAGCAGCCGACAGGGGACATATGAGCAGTTCTTC. The rearrangement uses TRBV9 and TRBJ2-1; 8 positions match TRBD1. The germline V gene has CDR1 SGDLS and CDR2 YYNGEE. J gave up 8 bases and V 4 bases, and 5 bases lay outside the gene matches. CDR3 length equals 13 residues.

The rearrangement joins TRBV30 to TRBJ2-1; TRBD2 matches 14 bases. The trim removed 4 bases at V and 9 bases at J, leaving 11 bases unmatched. This CDR3 region has 16 residues. Per the germline V gene, CDR1 is GTSNPN and CDR2 is SVGIG (reference sequence). The CDR3 loop reads CAWTRGTSGSVGEQFF. The CDR3 nucleotides read TGTGCCTGGACCCGAGGGACTAGCGGGAGTGTCGGTGAGCAGTTCTTC.

The chain combines TRBV5-5 with TRBJ2-5, with D possibly being TRBD1 or TRBD2 (6 bases each). There are 13 residues in the CDR3. CDR1 SGHKS and CDR2 YYEKEE come from the germline V gene (reference sequence). The V end was cut by 5 bases, the J end by 4 bases, with 12 bases between. The DNA of the CDR3 is TGTGCCAGCAGGCGGAGGGGGACAGAGACCCAGTACTTC. Its translation is CASRRRGTETQYF.

The chain links TRBV7-9 to TRBJ2-2, with 12 bases that match TRBD2. V was clipped by 5 bases and J by 1 base; unmatched bases: 5. Germline assignment: CDR1 SEHNR and CDR2 FQNEAQ (reference sequence). The CDR3 contains 17 residues. The DNA of the CDR3 is TGTGCCAGCAGCCCTTGGGGACTAGCGGGGAACACCGGGGAGCTGTTTTTT. Amino acids: CASSPWGLAGNTGELFF. Combining the CDR3 with reference TRBV7-9 and TRBJ2-2 gives the whole variable domain DTGVSQNPRHKITKRGQNVTFRCDPISEHNRLYWYRQTLGQGPEFLTYFQNEAQLEKSRLLSDRFSAERPKGSFSTLEIQRTEQGDSAMYLCASSPWGLAGNTGELFFGEGSRLTVL.

The chain carries TRBV30 and TRBJ2-7, with TRBD2 as a possible D gene (7 bases). In germline, CDR1 is GTSNPN, CDR2 SVGIG (reference sequence). This CDR3 comprises 13 residues. V was clipped by 5 bases and J by 6 bases, with 17 bases between them. CDR3 loop: CAWAGRGRSEQYF. In nucleotides, the CDR3 is TGTGCCTGGGCAGGGCGGGGGCGAAGCGAGCAGTACTTC.